A single sample gave rise to the 26 T cell receptor beta chains below, sequenced in a study of blood T cell repertoires in COVID-19. Assay used: immunoSEQ multiplex PCR; TCRdb lists only in-frame clones, some missing. The sample lists approximately 150,000 clones, roughly nine tenths occurring once. The sample comprised PBMCs or T cells enriched from blood (not recorded which). Receptors originate from a woman aged 40 to 50 who had been exposed to COVID-19.

The chain employs TRBV2 and TRBJ1-5, with TRBD1 identical over 7 bases. J gave up 3 bases and V 6 bases, and 5 bases lay outside the gene matches. The CDR3 covers 14 residues. Per germline, CDR1 SNHLY and CDR2 FYNNEI. CDR3 protein: CASSLTGDNQPQHF. In nucleotides, the CDR3 is TGTGCCAGCAGCCTCACAGGGGACAATCAGCCCCAGCATTTT.

The chain carries TRBV7-6 and TRBJ2-5; 8 bases fit TRBD1. This CDR3 has 13 amino acids. Germline V gene lookup returns CDR1 SGHVS and CDR2 FNYEAQ. Trimming cost V 5 bases and J 5 bases; bases outside gene matches: 4. The CDR3 is CASSRRTGETQYF. CDR3 in DNA: TGTGCCAGCAGCCGCCGGACAGGGGAGACCCAGTACTTC.

The chain has TRBV27 and TRBJ1-2, with D possibly matching TRBD1 (5 bases). V was trimmed by 4 bases and J by 0 bases, leaving 21 bases between them. Germline V gene sequence: CDR1 MNHEY, CDR2 SMNVEV (reference sequence). CDR3 length equals 18 residues. The CDR3 protein is CASSSSSMTDRANYGYTF. CDR3 sequence (DNA): TGTGCCAGCAGTTCCTCCTCTATGACAGACAGAGCTAACTATGGCTACACCTTC.

The chain is built from TRBV28 and TRBJ2-7; a weak D match, TRBD2 (6 bases). The germline CDR1 and CDR2 sequences are MDHEN and SYDVKM. The CDR3 has 15 residues. The V gene lost 5 bases and the J gene lost 2 bases, with 16 bases spanning the gap. DNA of the CDR3: TGTGCCAGCAGTAATGGCGGGACGGGTGCCTACGAGCAGTACTTC. It yields the protein CASSNGGTGAYEQYF.

This sequence joins TRBV9 and TRBJ2-3, with D perhaps matching TRBD2 (6 bases). CDR1 and CDR2 from the germline V gene are SGDLS and YYNGEE. Trimming stripped 0 bases from V and 7 bases from J, with 15 bases between. CDR3 length: 15 residues. CDR3 region: CASSVGGGMGNTQYF. The CDR3 DNA reads as TGTGCCAGCAGCGTAGGAGGCGGGATGGGAAATACGCAGTATTTT.

This sequence joins TRBV6-4 and TRBJ2-1; TRBD1 matches at 8 bases. Per the germline V gene, CDR1 is MRHNA and CDR2 is SNTAGT. This CDR3 is built from 15 residues. The junction had 4 bases not matched to a gene; V was cut back by 2 bases and J by 4 bases. CDR3: CASSDGQGGYNEQFF. In DNA, the CDR3 is TGTGCCAGCAGTGACGGACAGGGAGGTTACAATGAGCAGTTCTTC.

This clone was observed a single time. The rearrangement uses TRBV19 and TRBJ2-1; TRBD1 might be the D (6 bases). This CDR3 has 12 residues. Germline V gene lookup returns CDR1 LNHDA and CDR2 SQIVND (reference sequence). Trimming stripped 6 bases from V and 6 bases from J, with 9 bases between. This chain's CDR3 is CASRQGGNEQFF. Here the CDR3 DNA reads TGTGCCAGTAGGCAAGGGGGCAATGAGCAGTTCTTC.

This clone was picked up one time. The chain uses TRBV6-6 and TRBJ2-1, with 13 bases fitting TRBD2. The CDR3 runs 16 residues. Germline CDR1 MNHNY, CDR2 SVGAGI (reference sequence). The V and J ends lost 5 bases and 8 bases, in that order; junction bases with no gene match: 9. The CDR3 DNA follows: TGTGCCAGCAGTCGCGGACTAGCGGGAGTCAGGGATGAGCAGTTCTTC. Translating it yields CASSRGLAGVRDEQFF.

The chain has TRBV6-5 and TRBJ1-3; 8 bases agree with TRBD1. The V gene end was trimmed by 5 bases and the J gene end by 4 bases; junction bases not matched to a gene: 7. The CDR3 extends over 15 amino acids. Germline values: CDR1 MNHEY, CDR2 SVGAGI. In nucleotides, the CDR3 is TGTGCCAGCAGTCCTGGACAGGGACTAGGAAACACCATATATTTT. Translating gives CASSPGQGLGNTIYF.

The J gene is TRBJ2-3, the V gene TRBV4-1; the D is unclear. Trimming removed 1 base at V and 2 bases at J, with 13 bases between. From germline, CDR1 is MGHRA and CDR2 YSYEKL. The CDR3 sequence is 16 residues long. CDR3 sequence reads: CASSQAYPKPTDTQYF. The CDR3 DNA reads as TGCGCCAGCAGCCAAGCCTACCCGAAACCCACAGATACGCAGTATTTT.

This clone occurred once. The chain uses TRBV7-8 and TRBJ1-1; tentatively, D is TRBD1 (6 bases). Germline V gives CDR1 SGHVS, CDR2 FQNEAQ. The ends were cut back, 6 bases at V and 0 bases at J, with 17 bases in the middle. CDR3 length: 16 amino acids. The CDR3 here is CASSLPPGHLNTEAFF. CDR3 nucleotide sequence: TGTGCCAGCAGTTTACCTCCGGGACACCTGAACACTGAAGCTTTCTTT.

This rearrangement joins TRBV3-1 (or the pseudogene TRBV3-2) to TRBJ2-2; 12 positions agree with TRBD2. The CDR3 runs to 18 residues. Per the germline V gene, CDR1 is LGHDT and CDR2 is YNNKEL (reference sequence). The trim removed 3 bases at V and 4 bases at J, leaving 9 bases unmatched. CDR3 protein: CASSQSLAGGPGTGELFF. The CDR3 bases are TGTGCCAGCAGCCAGTCCCTAGCGGGGGGGCCGGGCACCGGGGAGCTGTTTTTT.

CDR3 in amino acids: CASSLTVTEAFF. CDR3 nucleotide sequence: TGTGCCAGCAGCTTGACAGTGACTGAAGCTTTCTTT. The genes are TRBV7-9 and TRBJ1-1, with a possible D match to TRBD1 (5 bases). The CDR3 is 12 residues long. Germline lookup yields CDR1 SEHNR and CDR2 FQNEAQ (reference sequence). V shed 3 bases and J shed 5 bases, with 7 bases lying between them.

The V and J genes are TRBV5-4 and TRBJ1-3; 9 nucleotides align to TRBD1. The length of the CDR3 is 18 residues. CDR1 SGHNT and CDR2 YYREEE come from the germline V gene (reference sequence). J gave up 2 bases and V 4 bases, and 13 bases lay outside the gene matches. CDR3 nucleotide sequence: TGTGCCAGCAGCCGGATCCCGGGACAGGGAAGAACTGGAAACACCATATATTTT. Translating it yields CASSRIPGQGRTGNTIYF.

This chain links TRBV19 with TRBJ1-6; 7 positions match TRBD1. Germline loops: CDR1 LNHDA, CDR2 SQIVND (reference sequence). The CDR3 loop spans 16 amino acids. The J segment lost 7 bases and the V segment lost 4 bases, leaving 10 bases of the junction unmatched. This CDR3 reads CASSTQLGTANSPLHF. The CDR3, as DNA: TGTGCCAGTAGTACTCAACTCGGGACAGCAAATTCACCCCTCCACTTT.

The genes are TRBV28 and TRBJ2-1; D not resolved. This CDR3 is built from 12 residues. Deletions cut 1 base from V and 7 bases from J, with 5 bases between. Germline CDR1 reads MDHEN; CDR2 reads SYDVKM. The CDR3 sequence: CASSLLRNEQFF. Here the CDR3 DNA reads TGTGCCAGCAGTTTATTGAGGAATGAGCAGTTCTTC.

V is TRBV7-2 and J is TRBJ1-1; D possibly corresponds to TRBD1 (6 bases). The CDR3 totals 15 residues. From germline, CDR1 is SGHTA and CDR2 FQGNSA. V was pared by 6 bases and J by 0 bases, with 14 bases between. For the CDR3, the DNA is TGTGCCAGCAGTTTTTGGACAGTCATGAACACTGAAGCTTTCTTT. Its protein is CASSFWTVMNTEAFF.

The chain links TRBV19 to TRBJ2-4; no firm D call. This CDR3 has 14 residues. From germline, CDR1 is LNHDA and CDR2 SQIVND (reference sequence). V dropped 5 bases and J dropped 0 bases, with 8 bases sitting between them. CDR3 coding DNA: TGTGCCAGTAGTGCCAGAATAGCCAAAAACATTCAGTACTTC. Its protein product is CASSARIAKNIQYF.

V usage is TRBV6-5 and J usage is TRBJ1-4; a weak D match, TRBD1 (6 bases). The CDR3 has 15 residues. Trimming shortened V by 3 bases and J by 0 bases, and 8 bases separated the two germline ends. Germline V gene sequence: CDR1 MNHEY, CDR2 SVGAGI. The CDR3 is CASSYSGATNEKLFF. In DNA form, the CDR3 reads TGTGCCAGCAGTTATTCAGGGGCAACTAATGAAAAACTGTTTTTT.

This sequence joins TRBV5-1 and TRBJ2-7; perhaps TRBD1 as D (6 bases). V was cut by 6 bases and J by 3 bases, with 16 bases left in between. The CDR3 has 14 residues. Germline assignment: CDR1 SGHRS and CDR2 YFSETQ. The DNA for the CDR3 is TGCGCCAGCACTCTGGGGGACACGAGCTACGAGCAGTACTTC. It specifies CASTLGDTSYEQYF.

The CDR3 loop is CASSGTTSGETQYF. The CDR3 region has the DNA TGTGCCAGCAGTGGTACTACCTCGGGGGAGACCCAGTACTTC. This chain uses TRBV2 with TRBJ2-5; possible D gene TRBD2, 5 bases. Trimming stripped 4 bases from V and 5 bases from J, with 14 bases between. In germline, CDR1 is SNHLY, CDR2 FYNNEI. This CDR3 is 14 amino acids long.

J is TRBJ2-3 and V is TRBV18; TRBD2 aligns across 9 bases. The germline gives CDR1 KGHSH, CDR2 LQKENI. V lost 6 bases and J lost 2; bases outside the gene matches: 12. This CDR3 is 17 amino acids long. The CDR3 protein is CASSQLAGAGSTDTQYF. DNA for the CDR3: TGTGCCAGCTCGCAATTAGCGGGGGCCGGATCCACAGATACGCAGTATTTT.

The gene calls are TRBV10-3 and TRBJ1-2; D unresolved. Germline values: CDR1 ENHRY, CDR2 SYGVKD. V was cut by 0 bases and J by 4 bases, with 15 bases left in between. The CDR3 contains 16 residues. The CDR3 nucleotides are TGTGCCATCAGTGAGTCGACTGGTCACGCTTTCTATGGCTACACCTTC. Its translation is CAISESTGHAFYGYTF.

This chain links TRBV6-2 or TRBV6-3 with TRBJ1-1; weak D call: TRBD1 (5 bases). The germline V gene encodes CDR1 MNHEY and CDR2 SVGEGT. The CDR3 totals 13 residues. The V end was cut by 6 bases, the J end by 2 bases, with 10 bases between. Here the CDR3 DNA reads TGTGCCAGCAGCTGGACATCTAACACTGAAGCTTTCTTT. It translates to CASSWTSNTEAFF.

The CDR3 loop is CASRPGFAEKLFF. CDR3 coding DNA: TGTGCCAGCAGACCAGGGTTCGCCGAAAAACTGTTTTTT. The chain couples TRBV2 to TRBJ1-4; TRBD1 is a possible D gene (5 bases). This CDR3 is 13 amino acids long. Trimming took off 6 bases at V and 8 bases at J, with 13 bases between the two ends. CDR1 and CDR2 (germline): SNHLY, FYNNEI.

The rearrangement uses TRBV9 and TRBJ1-1; a weak D match, TRBD1 (5 bases). There are 14 residues in the CDR3. Germline CDR1 SGDLS, CDR2 YYNGEE. Trimming stripped 0 bases from V and 1 base from J, with 7 bases between. The CDR3 sequence: CASSVDRQNTEAFF. The CDR3 DNA is TGTGCCAGCAGCGTAGACAGGCAGAACACTGAAGCTTTCTTT.